The 9 T cell receptor beta chains below all came from one sample that was sequenced in a study of graft-versus-host responses after intestinal transplantation (dated by TCRdb to the early 2020s). The library came from the immunoSEQ multiplex PCR assay. TCRdb retrieved this table from immuneACCESS and kept in-frame rearrangements only. Not all clones are present; in checked studies, unresolved V genes account for under half, and no reason is known for the remainder. This sample has tens of thousands of clones in its table, and roughly 33% of those were observed once. The ten largest account for 7.5% to 10% of the sample. Sample time point, as interpreted from the label and publication: cells obtained before transplantation from donor or recipient. In mixed lymphocyte reactions, roughly 200,000 CFSE-labeled pre-transplant responders were plated with roughly 200,000 irradiated violet-dye-labeled stimulators and cultured for about six days.

This specimen was alloreactive CD8+ T cells from a mixed lymphocyte reaction culture, taken before intestinal transplant. Reading the label with the study, this specimen's cell subset or site is: CFSE-low proliferating T cells sorted from roughly six-day pre-transplant mixed lymphocyte reaction (GvH or HvG direction). The receptors come from a human patient who received an intestinal transplant.

This clone turned up a few times. The chain has TRBV4-1 and TRBJ2-2; either TRBD1 or TRBD2 may supply D (6 bases each). The V end was cut by 0 bases, the J end by 5 bases, with 10 bases between. CDR1 MGHRA and CDR2 YSYEKL come from the germline V gene. The CDR3 has 15 amino acids. The CDR3 nucleotides read TGCGCCAGCAGCCAAGAGCCGGGGGCGACCGGGGAGCTGTTTTTT. Protein sequence: CASSQEPGATGELFF.

In its sample, this clone was seen many times. The chain employs TRBV7-2 and TRBJ2-7, with D maybe TRBD1 (5 bases). CDR1 is SGHTA and CDR2 is FQGNSA in the germline V gene. This CDR3 has 12 amino acids. Trimming removed 5 bases at V and 3 bases at J, with 8 bases between. CDR3: CASSETDYEQYF. The CDR3 DNA is TGTGCCAGCAGCGAGACAGACTACGAGCAGTACTTC.

Ten or more counts support this clone. The gene calls are TRBV6-5 and TRBJ2-1; 14 positions match TRBD2. J was trimmed by 8 bases and V by 6 bases; bases with no gene match: 6. The CDR3 sequence is 15 residues long. Looked up from germline, CDR1 is MNHEY and CDR2 is SVGAGI. DNA for the CDR3: TGTGCCAGCAGCCCCGGGACTAGCGGGAGCCATGAGCAGTTCTTC. Translated: CASSPGTSGSHEQFF.

The V call is TRBV7-9, the J call TRBJ1-5; 8 bases agree with TRBD1. The length of the CDR3 is 16 residues. Trimming cost V 1 base and J 7 bases; bases outside gene matches: 9. Germline V lookup: CDR1 SEHNR, CDR2 FQNEAQ (reference sequence). The CDR3 region is CASSLGTGFEGQPQHF. In DNA, the CDR3 is TGTGCCAGCAGCTTAGGGACAGGGTTCGAGGGACAGCCCCAGCATTTT.

The CDR3 is CASSLGLSTYEQYF. CDR3 nucleotide sequence: TGTGCCAGCAGTTTAGGACTCTCCACCTACGAGCAGTACTTC. The rearrangement uses TRBV27 and TRBJ2-7, with D perhaps TRBD2 (5 bases). Germline CDR1 reads MNHEY; CDR2 reads SMNVEV (reference sequence). V was trimmed by 2 bases and J by 2 bases, leaving 10 bases between them. CDR3 length: 14 amino acids.

V is TRBV6-5 and J is TRBJ1-6; D remains unclear. The germline V gene encodes CDR1 MNHEY and CDR2 SVGAGI. Trimming took 8 bases from V and 7 from J, leaving 3 bases between them. This CDR3 is built from 10 residues. The DNA of the CDR3 is TGTGCCAGCCAAAATTCACCCCTCCACTTT. This translates into CASQNSPLHF.

The chain uses TRBV6-5 and TRBJ2-7, with 10 bases fitting TRBD2. CDR1 is MNHEY and CDR2 is SVGAGI in the germline V gene. V lost 4 bases and J lost 6; bases outside the gene matches: 0. This CDR3 has 12 amino acids. CDR3 in amino acids: CASSSSGSEQYF. CDR3 in DNA: TGTGCCAGCAGTTCTAGCGGGAGCGAGCAGTACTTC.

V is TRBV6-4 and J is TRBJ2-1, with D perhaps matching TRBD2 (5 bases). The ends were cut back, 6 bases at V and 0 bases at J, with 24 bases in the middle. The CDR3 covers 19 residues. Germline V gives CDR1 MRHNA, CDR2 SNTAGT. The CDR3 coding sequence is TGTGCCAGCAGGGATCTGCTCCGGGGAACCCTTAGCTCCTACAATGAGCAGTTCTTC. Protein sequence: CASRDLLRGTLSSYNEQFF.

The CDR3 spells CSISGTSPTDTQYF. The CDR3 bases are TGCAGCATCAGCGGGACTAGCCCCACAGATACGCAGTATTTT. The chain is built from TRBV29-1 and TRBJ2-3; 9 bases map to TRBD2. The V gene's germline CDR1 is SQVTM and CDR2 ANQGSEA. V lost 8 bases, J lost 2 bases, and 8 bases stayed unmatched. CDR3 length: 14 residues.